A single sample is the source of the 25 T cell receptor beta chains below, sequenced in a study of CXCR3-negative and CXCR3-positive naive CD8 T cells. No antigen is known for these receptors. Preparation of TRB cDNA libraries relied on 5' RACE carrying UMI labels. TCRdb re-called the 5' RACE reads and catalogs CDR3 proteins one per entry, DNA excluded. This sample contains tens of thousands of distinct CDR3 sequences. Study-wide results and caveats: A higher hydrophobicity marked the TRB CDR3s of CXCR3-positive naive cells versus CXCR3-negative naive cells.

The sequenced sample consisted of naive CXCR3+ CD8+ T cells from blood. Regarding subset: CD45RO-CCR7+CD27+CD95- naive CD8+ T cells expressing CXCR3 (TNR3+). Receptors originate from a human donor in good health. Some clones in this sample may be carry-over from other donors' samples.

The CDR3 reads CASSQVNPGTGRNTEAFF. The chain combines TRBV10-2 with TRBJ1-1; checking the TCRdb D call of TRBD1 is not possible without DNA. The germline V gene encodes CDR1 WSHSY and CDR2 SAAADI. The CDR3 contains 18 residues.

The chain has TRBV28 and TRBJ2-3; the D call of TRBD2 rests on TCRdb alone, since no DNA is present to check it. CDR1 is MDHEN, CDR2 SYDVKM, per germline. CDR3 size: 16 residues. CDR3: CASSLVGETIADTQYF.

The V call is TRBV29-1, the J call TRBJ2-7; there is no DNA to check the TCRdb D call of TRBD1. The CDR3 spans 15 residues. The V gene's germline CDR1 is SQVTM and CDR2 ANQGSEA. CDR3 in amino acids: CSVEAVGAGFYEQYF.

This chain links TRBV7-2 with TRBJ2-3; TCRdb's D call, TRBD1, is unchecked because there is no DNA. The germline V gene encodes CDR1 SGHTA and CDR2 FQGNSA. The CDR3 contains 16 residues. The CDR3 loop reads CASSLRPGIGTATQYF.

V and J are TRBV14 and TRBJ1-1; TCRdb reports TRBD1, a call that lacks DNA to check it against. This CDR3 spans 17 amino acids. Per germline, CDR1 SGHDN and CDR2 FVKESK. The CDR3 sequence is CASSQDLDIETRTEAFF.

The genes are TRBV6-6 and TRBJ2-3; as DNA is missing, the TRBD1 call by TCRdb cannot be tested. Germline-derived CDR1 and CDR2 are MNHNY and SVGAGI (reference sequence). The CDR3 consists of 13 residues. CDR3: CASRDRVGDTQYF.

The chain links TRBV7-6 to TRBJ2-1; no DNA is available, so the TRBD1 call from TCRdb remains unchecked. CDR1 and CDR2 from the germline V gene are SGHVS and FNYEAQ. The CDR3 contains 16 residues. CDR3 sequence reads: CASSLAPTGGSNEQFF. The complete variable domain, with remaining parts taken from reference TRBV7-6 and TRBJ2-1, reads GAGVSQSPRYKVTKRGQDVALRCDPISGHVSLYWYRQALGQGPEFLTYFNYEAQQDKSGLPNDRFSAERPEGSISTLTIQRTEQRDSAMYRCASSLAPTGGSNEQFFGPGTRLTVL.

V and J are TRBV4-1 and TRBJ1-3. Germline V gives CDR1 MGHRA, CDR2 YSYEKL. This CDR3 is 14 amino acids long. The CDR3 reads CASSQGPGEYTIYF.

J is TRBJ2-5 and V is TRBV12-3 or TRBV12-4. CDR3 size: 15 residues. CDR3 residues: CASSLAGPETETQYF.

The V and J genes are TRBV11-2 and TRBJ2-7; the D call of TRBD2 rests on TCRdb alone, since no DNA is present to check it. This CDR3 spans 15 amino acids. Germline CDR1 and CDR2: SGHAT and FQNNGV. The CDR3 loop reads CASRETTGNSYEQYF. The full variable domain, with the rest looked up from reference TRBV11-2 and TRBJ2-7, is EAGVAQSPRYKIIEKRQSVAFWCNPISGHATLYWYQQILGQGPKLLIQFQNNGVVDDSQLPKDRFSAERLKGVDSTLKIQPAKLEDSAVYLCASRETTGNSYEQYFGPGTRLTVT.

The CDR3 is CASSLARLWGTGELFF. The chain carries TRBV7-8 and TRBJ2-2; TCRdb reports TRBD1, a call that lacks DNA to check it against. This CDR3 spans 16 amino acids. CDR1 is SGHVS, CDR2 FQNEAQ, per germline.

This sequence joins TRBV6-4 and TRBJ2-1. CDR3 length: 12 residues. Germline CDR1 MRHNA, CDR2 SNTAGT. The CDR3 reads CASSDSSLEQFF.

The rearrangement links TRBV29-1 to TRBJ1-1; without DNA, the TCRdb call of TRBD1 cannot be checked. Germline-derived CDR1 and CDR2 are SQVTM and ANQGSEA. CDR3 length: 11 amino acids. Here the CDR3 reads CSCQGVLGAFF.

This chain connects TRBV9 to TRBJ2-1. The CDR3 has 11 amino acids. Germline V gene lookup returns CDR1 SGDLS and CDR2 YYNGEE. The CDR3 protein is CASSTMDEQFF. Variable domain in full (rest from reference TRBV9 and TRBJ2-1): DSGVTQTPKHLITATGQRVTLRCSPRSGDLSVYWYQQSLDQGLQFLIQYYNGEERAKGNILERFSAQQFPDLHSELNLSSLELGDSALYFCASSTMDEQFFGPGTRLTVL.

CDR3 residues: CSVAIAGDNQETQYF. V and J are TRBV29-1 and TRBJ2-5; TCRdb selects TRBD2, and the lack of DNA leaves this call unchecked. The CDR3 consists of 15 residues. Germline assignment: CDR1 SQVTM and CDR2 ANQGSEA.

This chain links TRBV2 with TRBJ2-1; TCRdb indicates TRBD1, and absent DNA this call remains unverified. Germline lookup yields CDR1 SNHLY and CDR2 FYNNEI. The CDR3 spans 16 residues. The CDR3 reads CASSVSRGAGENEQFF.

This sequence joins TRBV6-2 or TRBV6-3 and TRBJ2-1; the D gene TCRdb calls, TRBD1, cannot be checked with no DNA. CDR1 and CDR2 from the germline V gene are MNHEY and SVGEGT. This CDR3 contains 15 residues. The CDR3: CASSKGTGTYNEQFF.

The V gene is TRBV28, the J gene TRBJ1-5; TCRdb proposes TRBD1, but this gene call is untestable without DNA. This CDR3 contains 16 residues. Germline V gene sequence: CDR1 MDHEN, CDR2 SYDVKM. CDR3 amino acids: CASRSTGDLSNQPQHF.

This chain joins TRBV12-3 or TRBV12-4 and TRBJ2-1; the TCRdb D gene call, TRBD1, has no DNA to confirm it. The CDR3 runs 15 residues. The CDR3 sequence: CAGNSPGQGWNEQFF.

This chain uses TRBV29-1 with TRBJ2-7; with no DNA, the TCRdb D assignment of TRBD2 cannot be verified. Germline V CDR1 and CDR2: SQVTM, ANQGSEA. This CDR3 contains 13 residues. Here the CDR3 reads CSVERQGKYEQYF.

The chain links TRBV19 to TRBJ2-1; with no DNA, the TCRdb D assignment of TRBD1 cannot be verified. Germline V lookup: CDR1 LNHDA, CDR2 SQIVND (reference sequence). The CDR3 has 14 amino acids. The CDR3 protein is CASSRRGARNEQFF.

This clonotype registers medium-sized (0.01 to 0.1%) by frequency. The rearrangement links TRBV6-2 or TRBV6-3 to TRBJ2-7. The CDR3 sequence is 12 residues long. Germline V gene lookup returns CDR1 MNHEY and CDR2 SVGEGT. The CDR3 reads CASSYYGYEQYF.

The chain joins TRBV20-1 to TRBJ2-1; TCRdb proposes TRBD1, but this gene call is untestable without DNA. This CDR3 has 13 amino acids. Per germline, CDR1 DFQATT and CDR2 SNEGSKA (reference sequence). The CDR3 loop reads CSARVREYNEQFF.

The chain's CDR3 is CSVRSSGGQETQYF. This chain joins TRBV29-1 and TRBJ2-5; the D call from TCRdb, TRBD2, cannot be confirmed without DNA. Germline lookup yields CDR1 SQVTM and CDR2 ANQGSEA. The length of the CDR3 is 14 residues.

The chain uses TRBV27 and TRBJ2-7; the TCRdb call, TRBD2, lacks DNA for checking. In germline, CDR1 is MNHEY, CDR2 SMNVEV (reference sequence). The CDR3 is 17 amino acids. The CDR3 protein is CASSLFPGRDGAYEQYF.